The 32 T cell receptor beta chains listed next were all sequenced from one sample in a study of neurological immune-mediated disorders. TCRdb reprocessed the 5' RACE reads via MiXCR and lists one record per CDR3 protein. In the table there are 55,000 to 70,000 distinct CDR3 sequences, about an eighth of which are singletons. The sample comprised PBMCs. The receptors originated from a man in his 60s in good health.

Comments on this clonotype: A read error is possible here, since a much larger clone lies one base away. The chain joins TRBV20-1 to TRBJ2-5, with 7 bases aligning to TRBD1. The junction had 5 bases not matched to a gene; V was cut back by 5 bases and J by 2 bases. CDR1 is DFQATT, CDR2 SNEGSKA, per germline (reference sequence). This CDR3 contains 13 residues. The CDR3 reads CSACPGQQETQYF. As DNA, the CDR3 is TGCAGTGCTTGTCCGGGACAGCAAGAGACCCAGTACTTC.

This clonotype appeared many times. The chain joins TRBV12-3 or TRBV12-4 to TRBJ1-2; 7 nucleotides match TRBD1. J gave up 1 base and V 4 bases, and 6 bases lay outside the gene matches. The CDR3 contains 15 residues. Here the CDR3 reads CASSSRGTVNYGYTF. CDR3 sequence (DNA): TGTGCCAGCAGTTCAAGGGGGACAGTTAACTATGGCTACACCTTC.

The rearrangement uses TRBV20-1 and TRBJ2-7; D may be TRBD1 or TRBD2 (5 bases each). The V end lost 5 bases, the J end lost 3 bases, and 17 bases lay between the germline ends. Germline CDR1 is DFQATT and CDR2 is SNEGSKA (reference sequence). The CDR3 consists of 14 residues. CDR3 loop: CSAWTGTDGYEQYF. CDR3 coding DNA: TGCAGTGCTTGGACCGGGACGGATGGCTACGAGCAGTACTTC.

This clonotype was found once. V is TRBV15 and J is TRBJ2-1; weak D call: TRBD1 (6 bases). Germline V gives CDR1 LNHNV, CDR2 YYDKDF (reference sequence). CDR3 length equals 14 residues. Trimming cost V 5 bases and J 2 bases, with 10 bases left between them. CDR3: CATSQGGTYNEQFF. CDR3 sequence (DNA): TGTGCCACCAGCCAAGGGGGAACCTACAATGAGCAGTTCTTC.

This clonotype was picked up many times. The genes are TRBV5-1 and TRBJ2-6; no definite D call. V lost 0 bases and J 2 bases, leaving 9 bases between the germline ends. This CDR3 has 16 residues. Germline V CDR1 and CDR2: SGHRS, YFSETQ. CDR3 in amino acids: CASSLAHGTGANVLTF. CDR3 nucleotides: TGCGCCAGCAGCTTGGCCCACGGAACTGGGGCCAACGTCCTGACTTTC.

This clonotype was picked up a small number of times. The CDR3 nucleotides read TGTGCCAGCGCCGGGACAGGGTATCAGCCCCAGCATTTT. Residues: CASAGTGYQPQHF. V usage is TRBV6-2 or TRBV6-3 and J usage is TRBJ1-5, with TRBD1 identical over 9 bases. Germline CDR1 MNHEY, CDR2 SVGEGT. V shed 8 bases, J shed 5 bases, and the junction held 4 bases outside the gene matches. The CDR3 consists of 13 residues.

There are many counts of this clonotype. The CDR3: CSIRVGSNYEQYF. In nucleotides, the CDR3 is TGCAGTATAAGGGTTGGCTCGAACTACGAGCAGTACTTC. The rearrangement joins TRBV20-1 to TRBJ2-7; D gene uncertain. Trimming cost V 8 bases and J 3 bases, with 17 bases left between them. Germline-derived CDR1 and CDR2 are DFQATT and SNEGSKA (reference sequence). The CDR3 is 13 residues long.

The chain employs TRBV18 and TRBJ2-1; 8 bases are a match to TRBD2. Germline values: CDR1 KGHSH, CDR2 LQKENI. This CDR3 has 16 residues. Trimming at V came to 4 bases and at J to 9 bases, leaving 14 bases not matched to a gene. The CDR3 nucleotides read TGTGCCAGCTCACGCGGGGGGCCCTTACAAAAGGCTGAGCAGTTCTTC. Its translation is CASSRGGPLQKAEQFF.

This clonotype has a count of ten or more. The genes are TRBV20-1 and TRBJ2-2; D gene uncertain. V dropped 0 bases and J dropped 3 bases, with 11 bases sitting between them. Germline CDR1 is DFQATT and CDR2 is SNEGSKA (reference sequence). The length of the CDR3 is 15 residues. This CDR3 is CSARDGTPDTGELFF. The CDR3 nucleotides are TGCAGTGCTAGAGATGGAACCCCGGACACCGGGGAGCTGTTTTTT.

This clonotype was detected a few times. The chain links TRBV11-2 to TRBJ2-7; tentatively, D is TRBD1 (6 bases). The CDR3 is 16 amino acids. V was trimmed by 5 bases and J by 7 bases, leaving 24 bases between them. Germline CDR1 SGHAT, CDR2 FQNNGV. The CDR3 here is CASSIRRAGVMGEQYF. CDR3 sequence (DNA): TGTGCCAGCAGCATCCGAAGGGCAGGGGTCATGGGGGAGCAGTACTTC.

This clonotype occurred many times. The rearrangement uses TRBV20-1 and TRBJ1-5, with D possibly being TRBD1 (6 bases). The CDR3 spans 14 residues. Germline-derived CDR1 and CDR2 are DFQATT and SNEGSKA (reference sequence). Trimming removed 1 base from V and 7 bases from J, with 14 bases in between. In DNA, the CDR3 is TGCAGTGCTAGAGCCCCAGGGGCTGGACAGCCCCAGCATTTT. The encoded protein is CSARAPGAGQPQHF.

At least ten counts were recorded for this clonotype. V is TRBV6-4 and J is TRBJ2-2; D remains unclear. The CDR3 is made up of 14 amino acids. V lost 3 bases to trimming and J lost 4 bases, with 9 bases between them. Germline V gene lookup returns CDR1 MRHNA and CDR2 SNTAGT. The CDR3, as DNA: TGTGCCAGCAGTGAGTCTCAGGCCACCGGGGAGCTGTTTTTT. This encodes CASSESQATGELFF.

This clonotype was seen only once. The V gene is TRBV11-2, the J gene TRBJ2-1; D may be TRBD1 (5 bases). The ends were cut back, 2 bases at V and 7 bases at J, with 9 bases in the middle. The germline V gene has CDR1 SGHAT and CDR2 FQNNGV. The CDR3 covers 13 residues. The CDR3: CASSLRRANEQFF. CDR3 nucleotide sequence: TGTGCCAGCAGCTTACGCAGGGCTAATGAGCAGTTCTTC.

In its sample, this clonotype was seen many times. The chain employs TRBV6-5 and TRBJ1-5; D is ambiguous. V was shortened by 0 bases and J by 4 bases, with 10 bases between the two germline ends. CDR3 length: 15 residues. CDR1 MNHEY and CDR2 SVGAGI come from the germline V gene. CDR3 sequence (DNA): TGTGCCAGCAGTTACTCTTCGGGAGAGAATCAGCCCCAGCATTTT. It codes for CASSYSSGENQPQHF.

This clonotype has more than one count but fewer than ten. DNA for the CDR3: TGTGCCAGCAGTTCAGGGGTTCCGTTTGGTGAGCAGTTCTTC. This sequence encodes CASSSGVPFGEQFF. This chain uses TRBV12-3 or TRBV12-4 with TRBJ2-1; weak D call: TRBD1 (6 bases). This CDR3 contains 14 residues. V was clipped by 4 bases and J by 9 bases, with 16 bases between them.

This clonotype was picked up many times. The rearrangement joins TRBV5-1 to TRBJ1-4; 9 bases are a match to TRBD1. The germline gives CDR1 SGHRS, CDR2 YFSETQ. The J segment lost 4 bases and the V segment lost 4 bases, leaving 2 bases of the junction unmatched. CDR3 length: 14 residues. The CDR3 DNA reads TGCGCCAGCAGCCCGGGACAGGGTAATGAAAAACTGTTTTTT. Protein sequence: CASSPGQGNEKLFF.

In this sample, this clonotype turned up many times. This chain links TRBV5-1 with TRBJ1-1; D might be TRBD1 (6 bases). Germline V gene data show CDR1 as SGHRS and CDR2 as YFSETQ. V was pared by 3 bases and J by 1 base, with 10 bases between. The CDR3 totals 14 residues. CDR3: CASSYGGPNTEAFF. The CDR3 nucleotides are TGCGCCAGCAGCTATGGGGGGCCGAACACTGAAGCTTTCTTT.

This clonotype was picked up many times. The chain combines TRBV9 with TRBJ2-4; TRBD1 matches 7 bases. After removal of 4 bases from V and 4 bases from J, the junction contained 8 bases not matched to a gene. Germline V CDR1 and CDR2: SGDLS, YYNGEE. The CDR3 spans 15 residues. The CDR3 spells CASSPPGQQKNIQYF. The CDR3 nucleotides read TGTGCCAGCAGCCCTCCGGGACAGCAGAAAAACATTCAGTACTTC.

This clonotype has ten or more counts. This chain links TRBV6-5 with TRBJ2-5; D might be TRBD2 (5 bases). The CDR3 runs to 12 residues. Trimming stripped 5 bases from V and 5 bases from J, with 9 bases between. Per germline, CDR1 MNHEY and CDR2 SVGAGI. The CDR3 nucleotides are TGTGCCAGCAGTACTAGAACCGAGACCCAGTACTTC. Translating it yields CASSTRTETQYF.

This clonotype was found a few times. The chain uses TRBV12-3 or TRBV12-4 and TRBJ2-3; D unresolved. Trimming took 5 bases from V and 5 from J, leaving 5 bases between them. CDR3 length equals 11 residues. This chain's CDR3 is CASSPRDTQYF. Here the CDR3 DNA reads TGTGCCAGCAGTCCTCGAGATACGCAGTATTTT.

This clonotype has at least ten counts. V gene TRBV5-1 combines with J gene TRBJ2-7; 7 nucleotides agree with TRBD1. The ends lost 9 bases at V and 5 bases at J; junction bases unmatched: 14. Germline CDR1 SGHRS, CDR2 YFSETQ. This CDR3 comprises 14 residues. Written as DNA, the CDR3 is TGCGCCACCCAAGGGACAGTAGATTCCAACGAGCAGTACTTC. Translating it yields CATQGTVDSNEQYF.

The rearrangement links TRBV12-3 or TRBV12-4 to TRBJ2-7; D is unclear. V lost 6 bases to trimming and J lost 3 bases, with 12 bases between them. CDR3 length equals 13 residues. The CDR3 DNA follows: TGTGCCAGCAGAGACGGCCGCTTCTACGAGCAGTACTTC. It translates to CASRDGRFYEQYF.

This clonotype has more than one count but fewer than ten. The chain joins TRBV7-2 to TRBJ2-5; TRBD2 might be the D (6 bases). V lost 1 base and J 1 base, leaving 16 bases between the germline ends. Per germline, CDR1 SGHTA and CDR2 FQGNSA. CDR3 length equals 17 residues. This CDR3 reads CASSLGWFGGTQETQYF. The CDR3, as DNA: TGTGCCAGCAGCTTAGGGTGGTTCGGGGGAACCCAAGAGACCCAGTACTTC.

This clonotype was detected many times. The rearrangement uses TRBV5-6 and TRBJ2-5; the match to TRBD2 covers 10 bases. The CDR3 consists of 15 residues. CDR1 SGHDT and CDR2 YYEEEE come from the germline V gene. The J segment lost 3 bases and the V segment lost 1 base, leaving 3 bases of the junction unmatched. Here the CDR3 reads CASSLRLAGEETQYF. CDR3 nucleotides: TGTGCCAGCAGCTTGCGACTAGCGGGTGAAGAGACCCAGTACTTC.

This clonotype was counted many times. The J gene is TRBJ2-2, the V gene TRBV5-1; D gene unclear. Germline V CDR1 and CDR2: SGHRS, YFSETQ. CDR3 size: 13 residues. With 4 bases removed from V and 6 bases from J, the gap between germline ends came to 10 bases. Here the CDR3 reads CASSVDGAGELFF. The CDR3 DNA sequence: TGCGCCAGCAGCGTCGATGGAGCCGGGGAGCTGTTTTTT.

This clonotype was observed at least ten times. J is TRBJ2-3 and V is TRBV27; D gene ambiguous. This CDR3 contains 12 residues. Germline values: CDR1 MNHEY, CDR2 SMNVEV (reference sequence). The V end was cut by 6 bases, the J end by 2 bases, with 6 bases between. CDR3 sequence: CASSRNTDTQYF. CDR3 in DNA: TGTGCCAGCAGCCGGAACACAGATACGCAGTATTTT.

As concerns this clonotype: The DNA is left out, because the CDR3 cannot be placed on it with certainty; the CDR3 is given as TCRdb lists it. This chain uses TRBV7-2 with TRBJ1-2; no DNA check was done on the table's D call, TRBD1. The germline CDR1 and CDR2 sequences are SGHTA and FQGNSA. Inclusive of both ends, the CDR3 amounts to 20 amino acids. The CDR3 reads CASSFYICSATRTGENGYTF.

Comment on this clonotype: A much larger clone lies one base from this, so it may be a read error. V and J are TRBV3-1 and TRBJ2-1; D possibly corresponds to TRBD1 (6 bases). This CDR3 region has 14 residues. Germline loops: CDR1 LGHDT, CDR2 YNNKEL (reference sequence). This CDR3 reads CASSQLQGSNEKFF. The DNA of the CDR3 is TGTGCCAGCAGCCAATTACAGGGTTCTAATGAGAAGTTCTTC.

This clonotype was seen many times. The V gene is TRBV29-1, the J gene TRBJ2-3; 8 bases match TRBD1. The J segment lost 4 bases and the V segment lost 7 bases, leaving 7 bases of the junction unmatched. Germline-derived CDR1 and CDR2 are SQVTM and ANQGSEA. There are 13 residues in the CDR3. In DNA form, the CDR3 reads TGCAGCGCCAGCCTGACAGGGGCAGATACGCAGTATTTT. The encoded protein is CSASLTGADTQYF.

This clonotype was recorded many times. The chain uses TRBV20-1 and TRBJ2-1; 13 nucleotides agree with TRBD2. CDR1 is DFQATT, CDR2 SNEGSKA, per germline (reference sequence). There are 15 residues in the CDR3. After removal of 2 bases from V and 4 bases from J, the junction contained 2 bases not matched to a gene. This CDR3 is CSARRLAGGYNEQFF. The CDR3 DNA reads as TGCAGTGCTAGAAGACTAGCGGGGGGTTACAATGAGCAGTTCTTC.

This clonotype was observed many times. The rearrangement links TRBV18 to TRBJ1-1, with unresolved D. Germline loops: CDR1 KGHSH, CDR2 LQKENI. The ends were cut back, 0 bases at V and 5 bases at J, with 13 bases in the middle. This CDR3 spans 15 amino acids. CDR3 sequence reads: CASSPPLEARTEAFF. CDR3 DNA: TGTGCCAGCTCACCACCTTTGGAGGCAAGAACTGAAGCTTTCTTT.

This clonotype showed up many times. The chain couples TRBV13 to TRBJ2-3; D is undetermined. CDR3 size: 16 residues. Germline values: CDR1 PRHDT, CDR2 FYEKMQ (reference sequence). V lost 3 bases to trimming and J lost 0 bases, with 13 bases between them. CDR3 in amino acids: CASSFRLQLSTDTQYF. DNA for the CDR3: TGTGCCAGCAGCTTCAGGTTACAACTTAGCACAGATACGCAGTATTTT. Together with reference TRBV13 and TRBJ2-3, the CDR3 gives the full variable domain: AAGVIQSPRHLIKEKRETATLKCYPIPRHDTVYWYQQGPGQDPQFLISFYEKMQSDKGSIPDRFSAQQFSDYHSELNMSSLELGDSALYFCASSFRLQLSTDTQYFGPGTRLTVL.